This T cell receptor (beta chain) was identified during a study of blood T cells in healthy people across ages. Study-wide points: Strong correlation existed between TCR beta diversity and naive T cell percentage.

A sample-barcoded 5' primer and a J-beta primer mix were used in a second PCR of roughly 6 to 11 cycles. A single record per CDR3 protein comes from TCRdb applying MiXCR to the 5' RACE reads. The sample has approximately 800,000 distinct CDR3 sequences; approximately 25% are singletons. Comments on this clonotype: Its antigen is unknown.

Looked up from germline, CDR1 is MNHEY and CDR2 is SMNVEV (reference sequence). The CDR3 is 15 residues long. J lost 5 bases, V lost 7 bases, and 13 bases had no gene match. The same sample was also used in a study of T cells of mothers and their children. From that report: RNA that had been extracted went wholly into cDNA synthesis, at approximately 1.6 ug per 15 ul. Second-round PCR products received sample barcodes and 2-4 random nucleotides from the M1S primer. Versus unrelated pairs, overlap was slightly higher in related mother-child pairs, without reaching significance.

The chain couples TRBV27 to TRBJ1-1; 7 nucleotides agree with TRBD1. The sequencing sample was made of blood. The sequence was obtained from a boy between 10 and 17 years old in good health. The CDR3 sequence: CASMSIATGLTEAFF. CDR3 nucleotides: TGTGCCAGCATGAGTATAGCGACAGGGCTGACTGAAGCTTTCTTT.